This T cell receptor beta chain was observed in a study of shared clonotypes between healthy human individuals (dated by TCRdb to 2020 to 2021). In the study overall: Three men and a couple of women, aged 18 to 49 years, made up the cohort. Per donor, three plates each were used for CD4 naive and CD4 memory, two for CD8 naive, and one for CD8 memory. To estimate repertoire size and how much clonotype sharing occurs between individuals, the study deeply sequenced the blood TCR repertoires of five healthy adults. To increase sequencing depth and limit assay-specific biases, different laboratories used diverse techniques to prepare libraries and sequence TCR repertoires. Between about 0.94 and 8.9 billion PBMCs per donor were obtained by leukapheresis. Overall results and qualifications from the work: Clonotypes shared by all four sorted-subset donors showed higher generation probabilities than non-shared clonotypes. Rarefaction of sorted-subset datasets indicated incomplete sequencing despite the large sequencing depth. Sampling was restricted to blood, and TCR repertoires in tissue are likely to differ from TCR repertoires in blood. Pairwise subsampling indicated that sequencing depth was expected to affect the degree of clonotype sharing among donors. Naive subsets generally had larger estimated clonotype richness than memory subsets did. When a handful of donors were compared, the shared fraction of clonotypes was about 5.2% for naive CD4, approximately 3.5% for naive CD8, 2.3% for memory CD4, and less than 0.5% for memory CD8. Because the study included a small number of donors, the genetic and exposure-history diversity represented was limited.

Taken from the germline V gene, the CDR1 and CDR2 loops are SNHLY and FYNNEI. Spanning cysteine to phenylalanine, the CDR3 consists of 14 amino acids. Of all the DNA, just the CDR3 is kept, 42 bases in frame from base 1. V lost 1 base and J lost 2 bases, and the count of bases not matched to a germline gene is 2. CD8 naive samples consisted of CD45RO-negative cells that were positively selected for CCR7, yielding a CD45RA+CCR7+ population without TemRA cells. Donors were healthy HIV-negative adults with no recently reported acute infections or vaccinations. All donors were Caucasian adults living in Nashville, Tennessee, USA. After blood collection by leukapheresis, PBMCs were isolated using Ficoll-Histopaque density gradient centrifugation and then cryopreserved in the vapor phase of liquid nitrogen. Analytical flow cytometry was used to check the purity and quantity of every magnetically sorted T cell population. From each sorted fraction, genomic DNA was isolated and quantified by UV absorbance on a Nanodrop 2000c.

Using the deep immunoSEQ assay, multiplex PCR amplified TCR CDR3 regions from genomic DNA. For each cell subset, the extracted genomic DNA was distributed evenly across all wells of several immunoSEQ 96-well plates, and each plate served as one replicate. Each replicate PCR for sorted subsets received around 200 ng genomic DNA, equal to roughly 33,000 T cell genomes. The purified libraries were quantified using a Qubit 3.0 fluorometer, sized with a Bioanalyzer 2100, and then quantified again using the KAPA Library Quantification kit. Each immunoSEQ 96-well plate was sequenced on its own single-read 150-cycle Illumina NextSeq 550 flow cell. On the authors' methods: Because only junctional sequences without quality scores were contained in the immunoSEQ output, filtering matching that applied to full-length reads could not be performed. Sequences were annotated with PyIR, a Python wrapper for IgBLAST v1.9, using IMGT germline references to assign V/J genes and CDR3. Reads were filtered out if the reads had weak V/J assignments (E-value above 1e-6), no CDR3, stop codons, out-of-frame junctions, or ambiguous translated residues. V3J clonotypes were defined by identical inferred V gene, J gene, and CDR3 amino acid sequence. Percentage overlap between repertoires was calculated by dividing the number of shared unique clonotypes by the size of the smaller repertoire. Repertoire richness was assessed with RTK rarefaction, the Chao1 estimator, and Recon v2.1 estimates of unobserved clonotypes. Generation probabilities were computed with OLGA for all TCRbeta clonotypes obtained by the gDNA method from several donors. This is the immuneACCESS table as TCRdb keeps it, with only in-frame sequences that have V and J called. A part of the clones is gone; compared with another copy, unresolved V genes explain less than half, and the rest is unexplained. D and trimming come from the DNA, and the V and J calls and clone size come from that table. The sample profile shows around 2,100,000 clones; less than 95% of them were found once. 1.2% of the sample is taken by the ten largest.

On this clone itself: Its antigen target is currently unknown. Base qualities are not at hand, and no much larger clone is one base apart.

What was sequenced was naive CD8+ T cells sorted from blood. Interpreted using the paper, the cell subset or site label stands for: CD45RA+CCR7+. The sequence joins TRBV2 to TRBJ2-7, and 7 bases in between align with TRBD1. The TCR was taken from a man younger than 35 in good health. The DNA sequence follows: TGTGCCAGCAGTGAAGGAGGGGGCCCCTACGAGCAGTACTTC. It translates as CASSEGGGPYEQYF.